Listed below are T cell receptor beta chains from one sample, sequenced in a study of CD8 T cells in ankylosing spondylitis. TCRdb independently ran MiXCR on the 5' RACE reads; one entry per CDR3 protein. In the table there are about 540,000 distinct CDR3 sequences, 10% to 15% of which are singletons. The sample taken for sequencing was blood, either unsorted or a sorted T cell fraction (not recorded which). These receptors were taken from a male donor with ankylosing spondylitis. Each CDR3 is given with its conserved first and last residue. Fields, in order: V gene, J gene, clone size, D gene, CDR3 protein, CDR3 DNA. A D gene is named only where the DNA matches it firmly. Clone size appears in some rows only: once, few, many, or a class for an expanded clone.

v_gene: TRBV12-5; j_gene: TRBJ2-1; abundance: NA; d_gene: TRBD1; CDR3aa: CASGTGDDEQFF; CDR3nt: TGTGCTAGCGGAACAGGGGACGATGAGCAGTTCTTC
v_gene: TRBV11-2; j_gene: TRBJ1-5; abundance: many; d_gene: TRBD1; CDR3aa: CASSLDRGDQPQHF; CDR3nt: TGTGCCAGCAGCTTGGACAGGGGCGATCAGCCCCAGCATTTT
v_gene: TRBV11-1; j_gene: TRBJ2-7; abundance: NA; d_gene: NA; CDR3aa: CASSLGGYGGGSSYEQYF; CDR3nt: TGTGCCAGCAGCTTAGGCGGCTATGGAGGGGGGTCCTCCTACGAGCAGTACTTC
v_gene: TRBV4-2; j_gene: TRBJ2-3; abundance: NA; d_gene: TRBD2; CDR3aa: CASSQPGAGGPRGDTQYF; CDR3nt: TGTGCCAGCAGCCAGCCAGGGGCGGGAGGGCCCCGGGGGGATACGCAGTATTTT
v_gene: TRBV6-6; j_gene: TRBJ2-1; abundance: few; d_gene: NA; CDR3aa: CASSYSTNEQFF; CDR3nt: TGTGCCAGCAGTTACTCAACCAATGAGCAGTTCTTC
v_gene: TRBV27; j_gene: TRBJ1-2; abundance: few; d_gene: NA; CDR3aa: CASKLSGNYGYTF; CDR3nt: TGTGCCAGCAAACTCTCGGGAAACTATGGCTACACCTTC
v_gene: TRBV5-1; j_gene: TRBJ2-1; abundance: many; d_gene: TRBD2; CDR3aa: CASSSGGDNEQFF; CDR3nt: TGCGCCAGCAGCTCGGGAGGGGACAATGAGCAGTTCTTC
v_gene: TRBV6-2/TRBV6-3; j_gene: TRBJ1-5; abundance: few; d_gene: TRBD1; CDR3aa: CASSGTVRGQPQHF; CDR3nt: TGTGCCAGCAGTGGGACAGTAAGAGGTCAGCCCCAGCATTTT
v_gene: TRBV7-2; j_gene: TRBJ1-1; abundance: NA; d_gene: NA; CDR3aa: CASSSYSLSTEAFF; CDR3nt: TGTGCCAGCAGCTCCTACAGCTTGAGCACTGAAGCTTTCTTT
v_gene: TRBV5-1; j_gene: TRBJ2-3; abundance: few; d_gene: NA; CDR3aa: CASSLGGIRDTQYF; CDR3nt: TGCGCCAGCAGCTTAGGCGGGATTCGGGATACGCAGTATTTT
v_gene: TRBV25-1; j_gene: TRBJ1-1; abundance: few; d_gene: NA; CDR3aa: CASSEDPRDTEAFF; CDR3nt: TGTGCCAGCAGTGAGGACCCCCGTGACACTGAAGCTTTCTTT
v_gene: TRBV5-1; j_gene: TRBJ2-1; abundance: few; d_gene: NA; CDR3aa: CASSLAGGARNEQFF; CDR3nt: TGCGCCAGCAGCTTGGCCGGGGGCGCTCGGAATGAGCAGTTCTTC
v_gene: TRBV5-1; j_gene: TRBJ2-5; abundance: few; d_gene: TRBD2; CDR3aa: CASSLATAGGPNSPQETQYF; CDR3nt: TGCGCCAGCAGCTTGGCCACGGCGGGAGGCCCTAACTCACCACAAGAGACCCAGTACTTC
v_gene: TRBV27; j_gene: TRBJ2-3; abundance: NA; d_gene: NA; CDR3aa: CASSFAGYSTDTQYF; CDR3nt: TGTGCCAGCAGTTTTGCTGGTTATAGCACAGATACGCAGTATTTT
v_gene: TRBV30; j_gene: TRBJ2-2; abundance: NA; d_gene: NA; CDR3aa: CAWSDLSNTGELFF; CDR3nt: TGTGCCTGGAGTGATCTATCGAACACCGGGGAGCTGTTTTTT
v_gene: TRBV5-1; j_gene: TRBJ2-4; abundance: many; d_gene: NA; CDR3aa: CASSLNREKNIQYF; CDR3nt: TGCGCCAGCAGCTTGAACAGGGAGAAAAACATTCAGTACTTC
v_gene: TRBV11-2; j_gene: TRBJ2-5; abundance: NA; d_gene: TRBD2; CDR3aa: CASSLDRVAGGTFNQETQYF; CDR3nt: TGTGCCAGCAGCTTAGATAGAGTAGCGGGAGGAACATTCAATCAAGAGACCCAGTACTTC
v_gene: TRBV10-3; j_gene: TRBJ2-5; abundance: NA; d_gene: TRBD2; CDR3aa: CAIISGKETQYF; CDR3nt: TGTGCCATCATTAGCGGGAAAGAGACCCAGTACTTC
v_gene: TRBV2; j_gene: TRBJ2-3; abundance: NA; d_gene: TRBD1; CDR3aa: CASSEWGLTGDKDTQYF; CDR3nt: TGTGCCAGCAGTGAATGGGGTTTGACAGGGGATAAAGATACGCAGTATTTT
v_gene: TRBV20-1; j_gene: TRBJ1-4; abundance: NA; d_gene: NA; CDR3aa: CSASMMNEKLFF; CDR3nt: TGCAGTGCTAGTATGATGAATGAAAAACTGTTTTTT
v_gene: TRBV10-2; j_gene: TRBJ1-1; abundance: NA; d_gene: NA; CDR3aa: CASSEDSLVNTEAFF; CDR3nt: TGCGCCAGCAGTGAGGACAGCCTTGTGAACACTGAAGCTTTCTTT
v_gene: TRBV3-1; j_gene: TRBJ2-1; abundance: NA; d_gene: NA; CDR3aa: CASSQFPARSSYNEQFF; CDR3nt: TGTGCCAGCAGCCAATTTCCAGCGCGGAGCTCCTACAATGAGCAGTTCTTC
v_gene: TRBV12-3/TRBV12-4; j_gene: TRBJ1-3; abundance: NA; d_gene: NA; CDR3aa: CASSLGPRQNTIYF; CDR3nt: TGTGCCAGCAGTTTAGGACCTCGGCAAAACACCATATATTTT
v_gene: TRBV7-8; j_gene: TRBJ2-5; abundance: NA; d_gene: NA; CDR3aa: CASSLDYSLWDQYF; CDR3nt: TGTGCCAGCAGCTTAGATTATTCCCTATGGGACCAGTACTTC
v_gene: TRBV5-1; j_gene: TRBJ1-1; abundance: few; d_gene: NA; CDR3aa: CASSRRPGSTEAFF; CDR3nt: TGCGCCAGCAGCCGCCGGCCCGGGTCCACTGAAGCTTTCTTT
v_gene: TRBV27; j_gene: TRBJ2-1; abundance: once; d_gene: TRBD2; CDR3aa: CASSTIAGPRQYEQFF; CDR3nt: TGTGCCAGCAGTACCATAGCGGGACCCAGGCAGTATGAGCAGTTCTTC
v_gene: TRBV5-1; j_gene: TRBJ1-1; abundance: NA; d_gene: TRBD1; CDR3aa: CASSLEEGAIPEAFF; CDR3nt: TGCGCCAGCAGCTTGGAGGAGGGGGCTATACCTGAAGCTTTCTTT
v_gene: TRBV20-1; j_gene: TRBJ1-2; abundance: NA; d_gene: TRBD1; CDR3aa: CSAMTGQGKGYTF; CDR3nt: TGCAGTGCTATGACCGGACAGGGAAAAGGCTACACCTTC
v_gene: TRBV7-2; j_gene: TRBJ1-2; abundance: once; d_gene: TRBD1; CDR3aa: CASSLGGQGANYGYTF; CDR3nt: TGTGCCAGCAGCTTAGGGGGACAGGGGGCTAACTATGGCTACACCTTC
v_gene: TRBV5-1; j_gene: TRBJ1-2; abundance: NA; d_gene: NA; CDR3aa: CASRLQGFPNYGYTF; CDR3nt: TGCGCCAGCAGATTGCAGGGATTCCCTAACTATGGCTACACCTTC
v_gene: TRBV2; j_gene: TRBJ2-7; abundance: few; d_gene: TRBD1; CDR3aa: CASKGQGSSYEQYF; CDR3nt: TGTGCCAGCAAAGGACAGGGGAGCTCCTACGAGCAGTACTTC
v_gene: TRBV25-1; j_gene: TRBJ2-3; abundance: NA; d_gene: NA; CDR3aa: CASSNQPTTDTQYF; CDR3nt: TGTGCCAGCAGTAACCAGCCTACCACAGATACGCAGTATTTT
v_gene: TRBV12-3/TRBV12-4; j_gene: TRBJ1-5; abundance: many; d_gene: NA; CDR3aa: CASSREVGGTGNQPQHF; CDR3nt: TGTGCCAGCAGTCGAGAAGTAGGCGGGACGGGCAATCAGCCCCAGCATTTT
v_gene: TRBV24-1; j_gene: TRBJ2-7; abundance: few; d_gene: NA; CDR3aa: CATSDASDYSYEQYF; CDR3nt: TGTGCCACCAGTGACGCCTCGGACTACTCCTACGAGCAGTACTTC
v_gene: TRBV27; j_gene: TRBJ2-7; abundance: NA; d_gene: TRBD2; CDR3aa: CASSPMRELYEQYF; CDR3nt: TGTGCCAGCAGCCCGATGCGGGAGCTGTACGAGCAGTACTTC
v_gene: TRBV5-1; j_gene: TRBJ2-1; abundance: NA; d_gene: TRBD2; CDR3aa: CASSPPGGANNEQFF; CDR3nt: TGCGCCAGCAGTCCCCCGGGAGGGGCCAACAATGAGCAGTTCTTC
v_gene: TRBV7-2; j_gene: TRBJ2-3; abundance: NA; d_gene: TRBD2; CDR3aa: CASSRSGAGIDTQYF; CDR3nt: TGTGCCAGCAGCCGTAGCGGGGCGGGAATAGATACGCAGTATTTT
v_gene: TRBV12-3/TRBV12-4; j_gene: TRBJ1-2; abundance: few; d_gene: NA; CDR3aa: CATVRGLGYGYTF; CDR3nt: TGTGCCACGGTCCGGGGTTTGGGCTATGGCTACACCTTC
v_gene: TRBV27; j_gene: TRBJ1-4; abundance: many; d_gene: TRBD1; CDR3aa: CASRRQQGTNEKLFF; CDR3nt: TGTGCCAGCCGACGACAACAGGGGACTAATGAAAAACTGTTTTTT
v_gene: TRBV3-1; j_gene: TRBJ2-1; abundance: NA; d_gene: NA; CDR3aa: CASSQGTPGHEQFF; CDR3nt: TGTGCCAGCAGCCAAGGAACTCCAGGGCATGAGCAGTTCTTC
v_gene: TRBV6-1; j_gene: TRBJ2-5; abundance: NA; d_gene: NA; CDR3aa: CASNIGHPTGTQYF; CDR3nt: TGTGCCAGCAACATCGGACACCCGACTGGGACCCAGTACTTC